The 17 T cell receptor beta chains given below trace back to one sample, sequenced in a study of CD8 T cells in ankylosing spondylitis. Using its own MiXCR run on the 5' RACE reads, TCRdb lists one record per CDR3 protein. This table holds roughly 90,000 distinct CDR3 sequences, roughly 8.7% found once. Input material: blood, either unsorted or a sorted T cell fraction (not recorded which). The receptors come from a male donor with ankylosing spondylitis or in good health (not recorded which).

This clonotype has a count of ten or more. The CDR3 coding sequence is TGTGCCAGCAGCCCCGCTGGCTGGGTCCCAGATACGCAGTATTTT. It is translated as CASSPAGWVPDTQYF. The chain couples TRBV5-6 to TRBJ2-3; D gene uncertain. Trimming left V 4 bases short and J 4 bases short, with 16 bases between. This CDR3 is built from 15 residues. Germline V gene data show CDR1 as SGHDT and CDR2 as YYEEEE.

This clonotype has a count of ten or more. The chain joins TRBV20-1 to TRBJ2-1; 7 nucleotides agree with TRBD2. Trimming cost V 2 bases and J 2 bases; bases outside gene matches: 3. This CDR3 region has 14 residues. Germline assignment: CDR1 DFQATT and CDR2 SNEGSKA (reference sequence). CDR3 in amino acids: CSARKAGAYNEQFF. The CDR3 DNA reads as TGCAGTGCTAGAAAGGCGGGGGCCTACAATGAGCAGTTCTTC.

This clonotype was seen repeatedly, ten times or more. The chain uses TRBV29-1 and TRBJ1-5; D is uncertain. The CDR3 is 15 amino acids. Germline V gene sequence: CDR1 SQVTM, CDR2 ANQGSEA. V was trimmed by 4 bases and J by 0 bases, leaving 13 bases between them. The CDR3, as DNA: TGCAGCGTTGCGGTTCGAGGGAATAGCAATCAGCCCCAGCATTTT. As protein: CSVAVRGNSNQPQHF.

This clonotype was detected ten times or more. The CDR3 nucleotides read TGCAGCGCCGAAAGGGGACATTACACTGAAGCTTTCTTT. Its translation: CSAERGHYTEAFF. The chain couples TRBV29-1 to TRBJ1-1; possible D gene TRBD1, 6 bases. Trimming shortened V by 7 bases and J by 3 bases, and 15 bases separated the two germline ends. Looked up from germline, CDR1 is SQVTM and CDR2 is ANQGSEA. The length of the CDR3 is 13 residues.

At least ten counts were recorded for this clonotype. This chain connects TRBV7-2 to TRBJ2-7; 10 positions match TRBD2. V trimming: 2 bases; J trimming: 0 bases; junction bases outside the gene matches: 1. The CDR3 loop spans 15 amino acids. Germline loops: CDR1 SGHTA, CDR2 FQGNSA. The CDR3 DNA follows: TGTGCCAGCAGCTTACTAGCGGGGGACTCCTACGAGCAGTACTTC. Translating it yields CASSLLAGDSYEQYF.

The gene calls are TRBV29-1 and TRBJ1-1; D is undetermined. The CDR3 contains 13 residues. The V gene's germline CDR1 is SQVTM and CDR2 ANQGSEA. V dropped 1 base and J dropped 2 bases, with 8 bases sitting between them. CDR3 amino acids: CSVEGRGNTEAFF. CDR3 sequence (DNA): TGCAGCGTTGAAGGGCGAGGAAACACTGAAGCTTTCTTT.

This clonotype was detected many times. The chain has TRBV7-2 and TRBJ1-4; perhaps TRBD1 as D (5 bases). CDR3 length: 15 residues. From germline, CDR1 is SGHTA and CDR2 FQGNSA. The germline V and J ends were trimmed by 5 bases and 7 bases, with 17 bases remaining between them. This chain's CDR3 is CASSPQWGVSEKLFF. CDR3 nucleotides: TGTGCCAGCAGCCCCCAGTGGGGGGTGAGTGAAAAACTGTTTTTT.

This clonotype was found many times. The genes are TRBV12-3 or TRBV12-4 and TRBJ2-5, with D uncertain. The ends were cut back, 6 bases at V and 1 base at J, with 3 bases in the middle. The CDR3 spans 11 residues. The CDR3 loop is CASSIQETQYF. The CDR3 DNA is TGTGCCAGCAGCATCCAAGAGACCCAGTACTTC.

Concerning this clonotype: Given a much more abundant clone one base away, this may be a read error. The chain links TRBV2 to TRBJ2-3, with 13 bases that match TRBD2. Germline CDR1 SNHLY, CDR2 FYNNEI. CDR3 size: 16 residues. CDR3 sequence reads: CTSTPGLAGLGDTQYF. In DNA form, the CDR3 reads TGTACCAGCACCCCGGGACTAGCGGGGTTAGGAGATACGCAGTATTTT.

Many counts were recorded for this clonotype. The chain combines TRBV10-2 with TRBJ2-5, with a weak D call TRBD2 (6 bases). Germline V gene data show CDR1 as WSHSY and CDR2 as SAAADI. V shed 1 base and J shed 5 bases, with 17 bases lying between them. The CDR3 is made up of 16 amino acids. As DNA, the CDR3 is TGCGCCAGCAGTGAGTTGGAGGGAGCGCCGATGGAGACCCAGTACTTC. It specifies CASSELEGAPMETQYF.

This clonotype was counted ten times or more. The J gene is TRBJ1-2, the V gene TRBV20-1; D not resolved. CDR3 length: 13 residues. V lost 0 bases and J lost 7, with 12 bases in between. CDR1 DFQATT and CDR2 SNEGSKA come from the germline V gene (reference sequence). CDR3 coding DNA: TGCAGTGCTAGAGATCCCGGTCGGGGTGGCTACACCTTC. This sequence encodes CSARDPGRGGYTF.

This clonotype was recorded many times. The chain is built from TRBV21-1 and TRBJ2-4. TRBV21-1 is listed as a pseudogene. The CDR3 spans 12 residues. The CDR3 DNA sequence: TGTGCCAGCAGCCCAGCCAAAAACATTCAGTACTTC. Translation: CASSPAKNIQYF.

This clonotype has ten or more counts. This chain uses TRBV7-8 with TRBJ2-7, with 15 bases matching TRBD2. The length of the CDR3 is 16 residues. From germline, CDR1 is SGHVS and CDR2 FQNEAQ. Trimming took 4 bases from V and 3 from J; bases not matched to a gene: 4. The CDR3 coding sequence is TGTGCCAGCAGCTCCGGGACTAGCGGGGGGTTCTACGAGCAGTACTTC. Amino acid sequence: CASSSGTSGGFYEQYF.

This clonotype was counted many times. The chain has TRBV20-1 and TRBJ2-1; 8 bases map to TRBD2. Germline trimming cut 3 bases from V and 4 bases from J; bases unmatched to any gene: 8. CDR1 and CDR2 (germline): DFQATT, SNEGSKA (reference sequence). This CDR3 contains 15 residues. The CDR3 sequence: CSASGSGGPYNEQFF. The DNA of the CDR3 is TGCAGTGCTAGTGGGTCGGGAGGGCCGTACAATGAGCAGTTCTTC.

The chain joins TRBV20-1 to TRBJ2-2, with D uncertain. Germline V CDR1 and CDR2: DFQATT, SNEGSKA (reference sequence). V gave up 2 bases and J gave up 1 base, with 8 bases separating them. The CDR3 is 14 residues long. The CDR3 bases are TGCAGTGCTAGAAACCCGGAGAACACCGGGGAGCTGTTTTTT. Protein sequence: CSARNPENTGELFF.

In its sample, this clonotype was seen many times. The chain is built from TRBV6-1 and TRBJ1-3, with D possibly TRBD1 on 5 matching bases. CDR1 and CDR2 from the germline V gene are MNHNS and SASEGT. Trimming cost V 6 bases and J 3 bases, with 27 bases left between them. CDR3 length: 19 residues. DNA of the CDR3: TGTGCCAGCAGCCGCTCGCAGGGAGGCCCTCCTAGAGGTGGAAACACCATATATTTT. It yields the protein CASSRSQGGPPRGGNTIYF.

The V call is TRBV6-5, the J call TRBJ2-3; D unclear. V shed 1 base and J shed 6 bases, with 2 bases lying between them. This CDR3 spans 11 amino acids. The germline V gene encodes CDR1 MNHEY and CDR2 SVGAGI. In nucleotides, the CDR3 is TGTGCCAGCAGTTACTGTGATACGCAGTATTTT. Translated, it gives CASSYCDTQYF.